A single sample is the source of the 9 T cell receptor beta chains below, sequenced in a study of cytomegalovirus exposure and HLA in healthy donors. The PCR contained 60 Vbeta and 13 Jbeta primers. Only in-frame clones appear in the TCRdb table, and some are missing; sequencing was by immunoSEQ multiplex PCR. The sample lists about 170,000 clones; roughly four fifths were seen once. Sequenced sample: PBMCs. These receptor sequences come from a girl aged 2-10 years in good health and CMV-seropositive.

The chain joins TRBV29-1 to TRBJ2-3, with D unclear. The ends were cut back, 8 bases at V and 8 bases at J, with 23 bases in the middle. Germline loops: CDR1 SQVTM, CDR2 ANQGSEA. The CDR3 is made up of 14 amino acids. The CDR3 DNA is TGCAGCCTCCCGCTCAGGCTACCCCCGGTTACGCAGTATTTT. Translation gives CSLPLRLPPVTQYF.

This chain connects TRBV9 to TRBJ2-2, with 12 positions matching TRBD1. Germline V gene sequence: CDR1 SGDLS, CDR2 YYNGEE. The CDR3 spans 17 residues. Germline trimming cut 5 bases from V and 4 bases from J; bases unmatched to any gene: 9. CDR3 region: CASSVPGQGASTGELFF. CDR3 in DNA: TGTGCCAGCAGTGTACCGGGACAGGGGGCGAGCACCGGGGAGCTGTTTTTT.

With respect to this clone: A junction end diverges from the germline sequence, so it may reflect a read error. The chain recombines TRBV7-9 with TRBJ1-6; no reliable D call. CDR3 length equals 12 residues. The V gene's germline CDR1 is SEHNR and CDR2 FQNEAQ (reference sequence). CDR3 residues: CSSSLLRSPLHF. CDR3 bases: TGTTCCAGCAGCTTACTTCGTTCACCCCTCCACTTT.

The chain couples TRBV7-5 to TRBJ2-1; the table assigns TRBD2, which was not confirmed against the DNA. TRBV7-5 is noted as a pseudogene. The CDR3 contains 17 residues. The CDR3 spells CARSSPSTSGRRDEQFF. DNA for the CDR3: TGTGCCAGAAGCTCCCCCTCGACTAGCGGGAGGAGAGATGAGCAGTTCTTC.

The chain carries TRBV19 and TRBJ2-2; TRBD2 agrees at 8 bases. CDR3 size: 16 residues. Germline CDR1 and CDR2: LNHDA and SQIVND (reference sequence). Trimming at V came to 4 bases and at J to 7 bases, leaving 11 bases not matched to a gene. The DNA for the CDR3 is TGTGCCAGTAGTAACTTTGCTACTAGCGGCTACGGGGAGCTGTTTTTT. Its protein is CASSNFATSGYGELFF.

CDR3: CAGGGTEAFF. Here the CDR3 DNA reads TGTGCCGGGGGGGGCACTGAAGCTTTCTTT. This chain joins TRBV6-1 and TRBJ1-1, with D tentatively TRBD1 (5 bases). Trimming shortened V by 11 bases and J by 4 bases, and 8 bases separated the two germline ends. This CDR3 comprises 10 residues. In germline, CDR1 is MNHNS, CDR2 SASEGT.

This clone is a singleton in its sample. This chain connects TRBV4-1 to TRBJ2-3, with 7 bases lining up with TRBD2. CDR1 MGHRA and CDR2 YSYEKL come from the germline V gene. V dropped 0 bases and J dropped 6; count of bases not matched to a gene: 15. The CDR3 covers 18 residues. CDR3 in amino acids: CASSQDRHGREWLDTQYF. The CDR3 nucleotides read TGCGCCAGCAGCCAAGATCGTCATGGGCGGGAGTGGTTGGATACGCAGTATTTT.

The V gene is TRBV5-4, the J gene TRBJ2-3; D uncertain. Trimming removed 2 bases at V and 7 bases at J, with 14 bases between. This CDR3 is built from 14 residues. The V gene's germline CDR1 is SGHNT and CDR2 YYREEE (reference sequence). The CDR3 loop is CASSLETQPYTQYF. Written as DNA, the CDR3 is TGTGCCAGCAGCTTAGAGACTCAGCCTTATACGCAGTATTTT.

This chain connects TRBV11-1 to TRBJ1-1; D ambiguous. The CDR3 covers 13 residues. CDR1 is SGHAT and CDR2 is FQDESV in the germline V gene (reference sequence). V lost 3 bases and J 3 bases, leaving 8 bases between the germline ends. CDR3 sequence (DNA): TGTGCCAGCAGCTTCCGCGTCGACACTGAAGCTTTCTTT. The encoded protein is CASSFRVDTEAFF.